This T cell receptor (beta chain) appears in the sequencing data of a study of PD-L1 blockade in urothelial cancer. About the study: Samples came from 3 weeks, at the second dose, and 6 weeks into treatment.

The investigators introduced synthetic TCR analog templates into each PCR as spikes. Only in-frame clones appear in the TCRdb table, and some are missing; sequencing was by immunoSEQ multiplex PCR. Of about 36,000 clones listed, around four fifths were seen once; the top ten hold more than 9%. Germline assignment: CDR1 LGHNA and CDR2 YSLEER. The length of the CDR3 is 17 residues. The junction had 11 bases not matched to a gene; V was cut back by 1 base and J by 6 bases. Time point here: peripheral blood 6 weeks after treatment start. Each patient presented with locally advanced or metastatic urothelial carcinoma.

The receptor comes from a man aged 35 to 55 with urothelial cancer. Sequencing was performed on PBMCs, taken around atezolizumab (anti-PD-L1) treatment. The chain uses TRBV4-3 and TRBJ2-3; 9 bases match TRBD2. CDR3 DNA: TGCGCCAGCAGCCAAGGGCGGGGCGGGAGGGCCGCGGATACGCAGTATTTT. This gives the protein CASSQGRGGRAADTQYF.